This record looks at one T cell receptor beta chain sequence and its context. This record comes from a study of blood T cell repertoires in COVID-19. Produced via immunoSEQ multiplex PCR; TCRdb's table is partial and in-frame only. The profile shows 95,000 to 150,000 clones, about 83% of them singletons. CDR3 size: 16 residues. Germline V gene lookup returns CDR1 MNHNS and CDR2 SASEGT. V was pared by 0 bases and J by 9 bases, with 18 bases between. Sequencing used peripheral blood. J is TRBJ1-5 and V is TRBV6-1; tentatively, D is TRBD1 (5 bases). This TCR derives from a man in his sixties with acute or convalescent COVID-19. CDR3 DNA: TGTGCCAGCAGTGAAGCGAGTTGGCAGGGACTAAGGCCCCAGCATTTT. Translation: CASSEASWQGLRPQHF.